This T cell receptor beta chain came from a study of blood T cells in healthy people across ages. This clonotype was seen a few times. Combining a sample-barcoded 5' primer with a J-beta primer mix, a second PCR ran for roughly 7 to 12 cycles. TCRdb reprocessed the 5' RACE reads with MiXCR, giving one entry per CDR3 protein. This sample yields 600,000 to 850,000 distinct CDR3 sequences, of which roughly 25% are seen a single time; 9.4% belongs to the top ten. These data are also associated with another study on T cells of mothers and their children.

The sample was blood. This clonotype was obtained from a boy between 10 and 17 years old in good health.

CDR3 protein: CASSPTYVEKLFF. The CDR3 DNA reads as TGTGCCAGCTCACCGACCTACGTTGAAAAACTGTTTTTT. V gene TRBV18 combines with J gene TRBJ1-4; no definite D call. Germline V gives CDR1 KGHSH, CDR2 LQKENI. The V end was cut by 3 bases, the J end by 7 bases, with 9 bases between. This CDR3 is built from 13 residues.